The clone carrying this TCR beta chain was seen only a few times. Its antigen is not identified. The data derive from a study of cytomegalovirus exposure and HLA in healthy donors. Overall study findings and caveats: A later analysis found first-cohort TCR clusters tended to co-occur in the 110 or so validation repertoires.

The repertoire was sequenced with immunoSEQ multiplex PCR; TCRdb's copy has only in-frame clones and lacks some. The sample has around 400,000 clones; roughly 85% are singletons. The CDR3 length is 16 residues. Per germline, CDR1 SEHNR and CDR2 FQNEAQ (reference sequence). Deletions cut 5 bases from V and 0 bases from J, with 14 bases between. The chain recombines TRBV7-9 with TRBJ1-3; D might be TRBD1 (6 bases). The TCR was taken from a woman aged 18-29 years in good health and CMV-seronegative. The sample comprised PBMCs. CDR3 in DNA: TGTGCCAGCAGCCCCAGGACAGCGGTCTCTGGAAACACCATATATTTT. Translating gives CASSPRTAVSGNTIYF.